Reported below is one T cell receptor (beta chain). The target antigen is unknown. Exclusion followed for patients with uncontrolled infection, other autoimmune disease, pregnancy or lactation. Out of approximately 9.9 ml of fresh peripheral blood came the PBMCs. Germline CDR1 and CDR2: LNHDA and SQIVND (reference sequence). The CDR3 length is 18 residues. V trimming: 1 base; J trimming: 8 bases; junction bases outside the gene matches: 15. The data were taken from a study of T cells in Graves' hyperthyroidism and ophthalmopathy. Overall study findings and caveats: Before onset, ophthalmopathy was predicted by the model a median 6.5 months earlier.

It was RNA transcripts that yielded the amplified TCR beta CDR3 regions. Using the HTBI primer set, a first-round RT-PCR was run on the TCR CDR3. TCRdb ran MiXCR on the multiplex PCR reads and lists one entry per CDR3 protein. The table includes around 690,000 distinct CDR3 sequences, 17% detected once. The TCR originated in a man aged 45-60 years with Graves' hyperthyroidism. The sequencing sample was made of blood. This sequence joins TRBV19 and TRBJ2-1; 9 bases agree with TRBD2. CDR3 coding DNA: TGTGCCAGTAGTATAGGTCGGGCGGGAGGGAAACTATTCGATGAGCAGTTCTTC. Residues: CASSIGRAGGKLFDEQFF. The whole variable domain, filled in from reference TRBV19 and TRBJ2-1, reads DGGITQSPKYLFRKEGQNVTLSCEQNLNHDAMYWYRQDPGQGLRLIYYSQIVNDFQKGDIAEGYSVSREKKESFPLTVTSAQKNPTAFYLCASSIGRAGGKLFDEQFFGPGTRLTVL.